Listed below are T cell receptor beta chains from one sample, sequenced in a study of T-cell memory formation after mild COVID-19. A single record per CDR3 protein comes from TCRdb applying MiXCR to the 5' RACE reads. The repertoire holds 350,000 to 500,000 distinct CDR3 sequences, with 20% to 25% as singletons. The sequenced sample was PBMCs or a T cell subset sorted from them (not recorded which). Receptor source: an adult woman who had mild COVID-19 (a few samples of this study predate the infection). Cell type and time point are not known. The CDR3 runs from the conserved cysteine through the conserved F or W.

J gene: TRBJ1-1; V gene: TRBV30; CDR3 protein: CAWSYKSEAFF
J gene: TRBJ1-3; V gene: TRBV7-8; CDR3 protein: CASSLADLYGNTIYF
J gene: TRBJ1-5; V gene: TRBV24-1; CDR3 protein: CATSDDATSPGQPQHF
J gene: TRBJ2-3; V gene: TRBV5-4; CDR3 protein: CASSSSGGNTDTQYF
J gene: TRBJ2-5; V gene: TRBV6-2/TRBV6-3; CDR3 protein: CASSYNPGQETQYF
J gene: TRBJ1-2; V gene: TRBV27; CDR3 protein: CASSDLFTGANYGYTF
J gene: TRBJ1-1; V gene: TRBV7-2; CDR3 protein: CASRKPLGGTEAFF
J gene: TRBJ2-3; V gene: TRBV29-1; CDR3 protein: CSVDTGFGTDAQYF
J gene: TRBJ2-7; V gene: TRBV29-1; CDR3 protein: CSVAQRLAYEQYF
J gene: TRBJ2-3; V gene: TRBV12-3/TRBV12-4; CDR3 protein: CASSPRRNTDTQYF
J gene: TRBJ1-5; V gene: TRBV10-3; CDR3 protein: CAISESGTGGNQPQHF
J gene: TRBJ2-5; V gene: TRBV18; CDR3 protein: CASSPEMTSGRAIKYF
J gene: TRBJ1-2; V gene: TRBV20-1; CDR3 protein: CSAFSRDRAGYTF
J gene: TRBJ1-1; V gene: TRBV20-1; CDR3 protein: CSKQANTEAFF
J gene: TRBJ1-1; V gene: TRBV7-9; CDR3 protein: CASSREAEAFF
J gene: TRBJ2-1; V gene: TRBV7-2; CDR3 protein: CASSPSWGGYNEQFF
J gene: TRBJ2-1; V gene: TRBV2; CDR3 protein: CASRIRLAGGSYNEQFF
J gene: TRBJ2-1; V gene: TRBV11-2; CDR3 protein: CASSLASGHNEQFF
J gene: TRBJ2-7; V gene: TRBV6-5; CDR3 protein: CASSSELAGVYEQYF
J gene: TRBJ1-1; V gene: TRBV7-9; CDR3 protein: CASSLSQAHKERMNTEAFF
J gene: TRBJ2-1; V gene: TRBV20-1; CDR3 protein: CSAPDGGGADEQFF
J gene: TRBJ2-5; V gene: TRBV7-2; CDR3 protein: CASSQVVGAQYF
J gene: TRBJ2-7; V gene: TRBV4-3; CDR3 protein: CASSQGDRQYGVYEQYF
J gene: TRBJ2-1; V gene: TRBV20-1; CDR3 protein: CSASGQGGNNEQFF
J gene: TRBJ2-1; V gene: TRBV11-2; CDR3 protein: CASSLSAGGPGEQFF
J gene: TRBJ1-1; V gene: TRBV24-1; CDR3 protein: CATSGQGNTEAFF
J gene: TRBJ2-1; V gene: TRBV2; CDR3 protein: CASSETGLAGDNEQFF
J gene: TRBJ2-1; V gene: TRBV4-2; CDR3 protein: CASSGLAGPYNEQFF
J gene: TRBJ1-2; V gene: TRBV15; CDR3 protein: CATSRKDRSYGYTF
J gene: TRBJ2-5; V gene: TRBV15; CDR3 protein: CATSRVVGFFQEETQYF
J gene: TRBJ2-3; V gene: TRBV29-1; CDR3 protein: CSVTRDVDTQYF
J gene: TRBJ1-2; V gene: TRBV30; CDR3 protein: CAWGRQEPYNYGYTF
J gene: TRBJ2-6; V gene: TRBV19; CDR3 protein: CASSWAGRTGANVLTF
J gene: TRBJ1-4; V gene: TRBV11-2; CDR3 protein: CASSPPWGQANEKLFF
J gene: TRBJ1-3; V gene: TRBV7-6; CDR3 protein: CASSSGTASGNTIYF
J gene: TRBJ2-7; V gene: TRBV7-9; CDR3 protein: CASSPGSDRPYEQYF
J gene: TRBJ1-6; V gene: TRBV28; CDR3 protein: CASSLGGARSPLHF
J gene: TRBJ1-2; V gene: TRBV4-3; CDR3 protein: CASSQVSGEDYTF
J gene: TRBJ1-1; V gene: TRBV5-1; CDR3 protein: CASSEGNTEAFF
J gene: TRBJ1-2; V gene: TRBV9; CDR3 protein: CASSRDSNGYTF
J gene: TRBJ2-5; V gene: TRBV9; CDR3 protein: CASSAGGLETQYF
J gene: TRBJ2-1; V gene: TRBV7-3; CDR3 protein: CASSKTGGSAGVVFF
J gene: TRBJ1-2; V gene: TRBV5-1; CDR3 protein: CASSSPTGLGYTF
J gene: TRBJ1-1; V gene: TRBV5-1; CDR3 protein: CASSLARLAVKVAPNTEAFF
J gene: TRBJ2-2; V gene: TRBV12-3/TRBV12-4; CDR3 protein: CASSQNTGELFF
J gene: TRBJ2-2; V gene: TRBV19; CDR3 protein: CASTSPGELFF
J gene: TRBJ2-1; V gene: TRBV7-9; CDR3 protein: CASSPRRAGGYNEQFF
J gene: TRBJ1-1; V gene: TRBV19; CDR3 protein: CASAQGGAGNTEAFF
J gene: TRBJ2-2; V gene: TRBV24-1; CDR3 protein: CATSALERGMNTGELFF
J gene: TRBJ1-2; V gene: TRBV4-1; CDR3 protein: CASSQGPGTGDFGGYTF
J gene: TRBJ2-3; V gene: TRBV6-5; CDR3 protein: CASSYSSGAGGTDTQYF